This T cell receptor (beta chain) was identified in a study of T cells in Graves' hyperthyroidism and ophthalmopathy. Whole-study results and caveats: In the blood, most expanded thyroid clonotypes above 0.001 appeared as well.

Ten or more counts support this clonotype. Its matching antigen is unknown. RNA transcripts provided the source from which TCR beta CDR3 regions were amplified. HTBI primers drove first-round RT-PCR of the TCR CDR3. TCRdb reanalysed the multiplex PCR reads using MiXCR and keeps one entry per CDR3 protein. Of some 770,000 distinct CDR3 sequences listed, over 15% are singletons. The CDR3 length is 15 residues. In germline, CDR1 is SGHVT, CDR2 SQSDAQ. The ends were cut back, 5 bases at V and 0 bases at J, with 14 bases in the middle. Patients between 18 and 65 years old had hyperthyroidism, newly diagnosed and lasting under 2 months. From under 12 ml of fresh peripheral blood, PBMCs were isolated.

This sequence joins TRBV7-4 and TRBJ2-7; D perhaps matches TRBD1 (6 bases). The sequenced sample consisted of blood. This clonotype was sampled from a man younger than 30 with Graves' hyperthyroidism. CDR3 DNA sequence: TGTGCCAGCAGCCGCCCCACAGGGAGCTCCTACGAGCAGTACTTC. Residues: CASSRPTGSSYEQYF.